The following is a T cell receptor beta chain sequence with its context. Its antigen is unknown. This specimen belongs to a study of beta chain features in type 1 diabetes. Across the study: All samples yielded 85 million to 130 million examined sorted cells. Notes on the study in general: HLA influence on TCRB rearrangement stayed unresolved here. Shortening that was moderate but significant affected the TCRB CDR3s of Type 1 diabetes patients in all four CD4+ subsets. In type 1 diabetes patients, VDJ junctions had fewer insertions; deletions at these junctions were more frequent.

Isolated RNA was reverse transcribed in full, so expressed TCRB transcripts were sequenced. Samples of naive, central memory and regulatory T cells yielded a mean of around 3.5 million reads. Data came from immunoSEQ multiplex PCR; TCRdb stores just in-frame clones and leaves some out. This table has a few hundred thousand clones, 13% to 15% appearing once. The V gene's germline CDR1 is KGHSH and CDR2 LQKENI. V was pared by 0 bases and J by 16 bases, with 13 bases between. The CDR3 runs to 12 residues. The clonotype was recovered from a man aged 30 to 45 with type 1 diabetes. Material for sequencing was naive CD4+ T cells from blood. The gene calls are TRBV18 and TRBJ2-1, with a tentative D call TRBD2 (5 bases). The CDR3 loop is CASSPPLARSFF. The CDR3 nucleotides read TGTGCCAGCTCACCACCGCTAGCACGGTCTTTCTTC.